Listed below are T cell receptor beta chains from one sample, sequenced in a study of T cell changes during pregnancy in multiple sclerosis. TCRdb's table, derived via immunoSEQ multiplex PCR, lists solely in-frame clones and lacks some. The table has roughly 100,000 clones, less than 95% seen once. The material was peripheral blood, obtained before pregnancy. These receptors were collected from a female donor with multiple sclerosis, enrolled in a pregnancy study. CDR3s leave out the opening cysteine and the closing phenylalanine or tryptophan.

TRBV27	TRBJ1-1	11	ASSLGRGGEAF
TRBV4-3	TRBJ2-1	13	ASSQEAGLESEQF
TRBV2	TRBJ2-7	13	ASSERQGEAYEQY
TRBV2	TRBJ1-6	14	ASSESPGGMNSPLH
TRBV19	TRBJ2-2	12	ASSIEGGTGELF
TRBV29-1	TRBJ2-2	13	SVPRAGVSTGELF
TRBV6-5	TRBJ1-1	13	ASSKPGQLNTEAF
TRBV5-1	TRBJ2-7	13	ASSLILQGANEQY
TRBV6-5	TRBJ1-1	12	ASTGQGSNTEAF
TRBV5-4	TRBJ1-4	12	ASSLAGDFGKLF
TRBV28	TRBJ1-2	12	ASHRLRINYGYT
TRBV27	TRBJ1-2	11	ASSSVWRGGYT
TRBV6-5	TRBJ1-5	13	ASSSGQASNQPQH